This TCR beta chain was documented in a study of control samples from healthy donors and cancer patients. TCRdb's table, derived via immunoSEQ multiplex PCR, lists solely in-frame clones and lacks some. The sample consists of 65,000 to 90,000 clones, approximately 91% of them appearing once. The J segment lost 8 bases and the V segment lost 6 bases, leaving 4 bases of the junction unmatched. This CDR3 spans 13 amino acids. Sequencing was performed on PBMCs. This sequence joins TRBV12-3 or TRBV12-4 and TRBJ1-3; TRBD1 matches at 10 bases. The sequence derives from a woman between 45 and 60 years old with colorectal cancer. CDR3 nucleotide sequence: TGTGCCAGCAGGGGGACAGGGGTAGACACCATATATTTT. Residues: CASRGTGVDTIYF.